Each of the 11 T cell receptor beta chains below was sequenced from the same sample in a study of T cell responses to AZD1222 COVID-19 vaccine. TCRdb's table, derived via immunoSEQ multiplex PCR, lists solely in-frame clones and lacks some. The sample holds around 140,000 clones, 80% to 95% seen once. The input for sequencing was peripheral blood, taken on day 0 of AZD1222 vaccination. All receptors derive from an adult in good health.

This chain connects TRBV28 to TRBJ1-1; a weak D match, TRBD1 (6 bases). Germline values: CDR1 MDHEN, CDR2 SYDVKM. Trimming left V 8 bases short and J 0 bases short, with 7 bases between. The length of the CDR3 is 12 residues. The CDR3 DNA follows: TGTGCCAGCGGGGGGCTGAACACTGAAGCTTTCTTT. It specifies CASGGLNTEAFF.

The chain combines TRBV5-1 with TRBJ1-1, with TRBD1 matching over 8 bases. Germline values: CDR1 SGHRS, CDR2 YFSETQ. This CDR3 has 16 residues. With 0 bases clipped from V and 2 bases from J, the junction kept 6 bases outside the gene matches. The DNA of the CDR3 is TGCGCCAGCAGCTTGGCCACAGGGGGTCTTAACACTGAAGCTTTCTTT. It codes for CASSLATGGLNTEAFF.

V is TRBV18 and J is TRBJ2-1; the match to TRBD1 covers 7 bases. This CDR3 contains 15 residues. Germline CDR1 and CDR2: KGHSH and LQKENI. The V segment lost 2 bases and the J segment 0 bases; nucleotides outside the gene matches: 1. CDR3 protein: CASSPTGASYNEQFF. The CDR3 nucleotides read TGTGCCAGCTCACCAACAGGGGCCTCCTACAATGAGCAGTTCTTC.

The chain is built from TRBV6-4 and TRBJ1-2; 7 positions agree with TRBD1. This CDR3 has 13 residues. The V gene's germline CDR1 is MRHNA and CDR2 SNTAGT. V shed 6 bases, J shed 2 bases, and the junction held 3 bases outside the gene matches. The CDR3 DNA reads as TGTGCCAGCAGACGGGACAGCAACTATGGCTACACCTTC. Translating gives CASRRDSNYGYTF.

The chain links TRBV5-4 to TRBJ2-5; TRBD2 matches 11 bases. The ends lost 3 bases at V and 7 bases at J; junction bases unmatched: 14. Germline CDR1 is SGHNT and CDR2 is YYREEE (reference sequence). The CDR3 has 17 amino acids. The CDR3 DNA follows: TGTGCCAGCAGCTCACCACCGGGACTAGCGGCAGGTGGGACCCAGTACTTC. Translated: CASSSPPGLAAGGTQYF.

V gene TRBV21-1 combines with J gene TRBJ2-7; the table's TRBD1 call for D was not verified on the DNA. TRBV21-1 is tagged as a pseudogene. The CDR3 contains 14 residues. This chain's CDR3 is CASSNTDLTYEQYF. CDR3 nucleotides: TGTGCCAGCAGCAACACAGACCTCACATACGAGCAGTACTTC.

The chain joins TRBV5-1 to TRBJ1-3, with TRBD1 matching 9 bases. This CDR3 has 16 amino acids. CDR1 SGHRS and CDR2 YFSETQ come from the germline V gene. The ends lost 0 bases at V and 3 bases at J; junction bases unmatched: 4. The CDR3 sequence is CASSLEQGAGGNTIYF. CDR3 nucleotide sequence: TGCGCCAGCAGCTTGGAACAGGGGGCAGGTGGAAACACCATATATTTT.

This chain uses TRBV2 with TRBJ2-7; D might be TRBD1 or TRBD2, each matching 6 bases. The V gene lost 6 bases and the J gene lost 6 bases, with 12 bases spanning the gap. Germline V CDR1 and CDR2: SNHLY, FYNNEI. This CDR3 is 12 amino acids long. CDR3 in amino acids: CASREGTSEQYF. In DNA, the CDR3 is TGTGCCAGCAGGGAGGGGACATCCGAGCAGTACTTC.

The chain has TRBV6-5 and TRBJ2-1; D possibly corresponds to TRBD1 (6 bases). In germline, CDR1 is MNHEY, CDR2 SVGAGI. The CDR3 extends over 12 amino acids. Trimming cost V 6 bases and J 6 bases, with 9 bases left between them. CDR3 sequence reads: CASRNRVNEQFF. In DNA form, the CDR3 reads TGTGCCAGCAGGAACAGGGTCAATGAGCAGTTCTTC.

This chain uses TRBV7-8 with TRBJ2-5; D gene ambiguous. Germline V gene sequence: CDR1 SGHVS, CDR2 FQNEAQ. This CDR3 is built from 13 residues. V lost 6 bases and J lost 1, with 9 bases in between. The CDR3 sequence is CASSSLPQETQYF. The DNA of the CDR3 is TGTGCCAGCAGTTCTCTTCCCCAAGAGACCCAGTACTTC. Full variable domain (outside the CDR3, taken from reference TRBV7-8 and TRBJ2-5): GAGVSQSPRYKVAKRGQDVALRCDPISGHVSLFWYQQALGQGPEFLTYFQNEAQLDKSGLPSDRFFAERPEGSVSTLKIQRTQQEDSAVYLCASSSLPQETQYFGPGTRLLVL.

This clone was seen just once. CDR3 region: CSETSGTGDEQFF. DNA of the CDR3: TGCAGCGAGACTAGCGGGACGGGCGATGAGCAGTTCTTC. V usage is TRBV29-1 and J usage is TRBJ2-1, with TRBD2 matching 11 bases. V lost 7 bases to trimming and J lost 8 bases; unmatched junction nucleotides: 7. The CDR3 spans 13 residues. Germline CDR1 SQVTM, CDR2 ANQGSEA.